This TCR beta chain stems from a study of T cells after yellow fever vaccination. TCRdb called the 5' RACE reads again in MiXCR, with one record for every CDR3 protein. The sample holds approximately 74,000 distinct CDR3 sequences, more than 5.5% seen once. As to this clonotype: Its target is not known.

Broader study findings: Clones from primary vaccination mostly reappeared after the booster (around 96% CD4, approximately 88% CD8). Weaker, the secondary response peaked sooner, at day 5 versus 15.

Germline V lookup: CDR1 LNHDA, CDR2 SQIVND (reference sequence). Trimming cost V 5 bases and J 2 bases, with 11 bases left between them. The CDR3 covers 14 residues. The sequence came from a man younger than 35 who received the YFV17D yellow fever vaccine. The V call is TRBV19, the J call TRBJ2-3, with D perhaps assigned TRBD1 or TRBD2 (5 bases each). Sequenced material: CD8+ T cells sorted from PBMCs, taken 4 to 6 days after the first yellow fever vaccination. The CDR3 bases are TGTGCCAGTAGTCCCCGGGACCTCACAGATACGCAGTATTTT. Amino acid sequence: CASSPRDLTDTQYF.